This TCR beta chain was sequenced during a study of cytomegalovirus exposure and HLA in healthy donors. Trimming stripped 3 bases from V and 4 bases from J, with 9 bases between. The CDR3 is made up of 13 amino acids. Germline CDR1 reads GTSNPN; CDR2 reads SVGIG (reference sequence). The PCR employed 60 Vbeta primers together with 13 Jbeta primers. Sequencing was performed with immunoSEQ multiplex PCR; in TCRdb, only in-frame clones are kept and a portion is missing. The data contain some 90,000 clones, roughly 80% of them singletons. Study-wide results and limits: Analyses of presence/absence relied on an assumption of roughly uniform sequencing depth across donors. Solely CMV serostatus was available to characterize immune exposure. Owing to their indistinguishability, certain V segments, notably TRBV6-2 and TRBV6-3, were excluded.

To note about this clone: Its antigen remains unidentified.

This chain joins TRBV30 and TRBJ1-4, with D possibly TRBD1 on 6 matching bases. What was sequenced was PBMCs. The source of this sequence is a human donor in good health. The CDR3 protein is CAWRGALNEKLFF. The CDR3 coding sequence is TGTGCCTGGAGGGGGGCCCTTAATGAAAAACTGTTTTTT.